These T cell receptor beta chains were read from a single sample in a study of blood T cell repertoires in COVID-19. Profiling relied on immunoSEQ multiplex PCR, and the TCRdb table lists in-frame clones only, not all of them. The table shows roughly 240,000 clones, with 70% to 85% occurring only once. Specimen: peripheral blood. The source of these receptors is a man aged 35-49 years who had recovered from COVID-19. The conserved cysteine and the conserved F or W are not part of the CDR3 here.

14,TRBV11-2,ASSYNRAEAGNTIY
13,TRBV6-5,ASRRTSGRTDTQY
9,TRBV14,ASSTYNEQF
13,TRBV2,ASSEEGGTGNEQF
15,TRBV19,ASSMGRSDGRIHEQF
12,TRBV2,ASRGTGVLYEQY
8,TRBV6-5,ATYLDGYT
11,TRBV5-8,ASTEDRLYGYT
13,TRBV7-2,ASSLGLAYTDTQY
13,TRBV4-1,ASSQEAAGGSIQY
13,TRBV3-1/TRBV3-2,ASSFPGTLTYEQY
13,TRBV11-2,ASSLDTATRYEQY
12,TRBV4-3,ASSHGTVNTEAF
12,TRBV6-5,ASTLGLAHYEQY
14,TRBV3-1/TRBV3-2,ASSLGTGGAYNEQF
11,TRBV6-6,ASSYEGSHGYT
14,TRBV5-1,ASSLGGLGSTDTQY
10,TRBV30,AWRQQDQPQH
11,TRBV6-6,ASTQGRKYEQY
11,TRBV30,AWSVRRGSPLH
12,TRBV7-9,ASRDSGDSYEQY
12,TRBV5-4,ASSLDRVAETQY
13,TRBV7-9,ASSSTGTGSLRYT
12,TRBV21-1,ASSNETENTEAF
14,TRBV7-2,ASSPFPGQGNYGYT
13,TRBV7-9,ASSKTGSIGNTIY
18,TRBV1,TSRGPTGEEGRKGDTEAF
13,TRBV2,ASSEAFGTVYGYT
12,TRBV9,ASSVGVSGNTIY
14,TRBV5-1,ASSFPRSGSFGEQF
16,TRBV14,ASSQGEDGMFSGNTIY
10,TRBV30,AWTRGNTEAF
14,TRBV5-4,ASSLAGSGRASTQY
9,TRBV12-3/TRBV12-4,ASSPSYTQY
14,TRBV30,AWSLGGAFVQETQY
15,TRBV3-1/TRBV3-2,ASSQETGLNGANVLT
11,TRBV27,ASSISGSYEQY
14,TRBV6-4,ASSPRPGYGAYEQY
12,TRBV3-1/TRBV3-2,ASRDRGATGELF